A single count supports the clone carrying this TCR beta chain. This may be a read error: a much more frequent sequence differs by one nucleotide. The data were obtained in a study of CD8 T cells in ankylosing spondylitis. CDR3 length: 16 amino acids. Germline CDR1 and CDR2: MGHRA and YSYEKL. Making use of molecular barcodes, quantitative 5'-RACE generated TCR beta libraries. TCRdb fed the 5' RACE reads into MiXCR, producing one record per CDR3 protein. The sample yields 250,000 to 400,000 distinct CDR3 sequences, roughly 10% seen once. The sequence was obtained from a female donor with ankylosing spondylitis or in good health (not recorded which). The chain employs TRBV4-1 and TRBJ1-6; D is uncertain. Sequencing was done on a sample of blood, either unsorted or a sorted T cell fraction (not recorded which). The CDR3 reads CASSQDPSSYNSPLDF. The DNA for the CDR3 is TGCGCCAGCAGCCAAGATCCGAGCTCCTATAATTCACCCCTCGACTTT.